These 15 T cell receptor beta chains were sequenced from one sample in a study of Ad26.COV2.S vaccination and SARS-CoV-2 variants listed by TCRdb under 2021. The library came from the immunoSEQ multiplex PCR assay. Not all clones reach the TCRdb copy of this immuneACCESS table, which keeps in-frame sequences only. Checked studies attribute under half of the gap to unresolved V genes and leave the rest unexplained. The sample table records approximately 450,000 clones; roughly 90% of these occur just once. The ten largest account for 9% to 15% of the sample. Read against the paper, the sample's treatment or condition label means: 15 to 20 received Ad26.COV2.S at low or high dose, single or two shots; about 5 received placebo; per-sample allocation not given. Repertoires of vaccine and placebo recipients were sequenced from samples collected on day 63 after the first injection. The sequences come from peripheral blood, collected in a trial of Ad26.COV2.S vaccine versus placebo. The receptors here all came from a person between 18 and 59 years old who received the Ad26.COV2.S COVID-19 vaccine or a placebo.

This clone occurred once. The chain recombines TRBV6-2 or TRBV6-3 with TRBJ2-7; TRBD2 is a possible D gene (6 bases). The V end lost 4 bases, the J end lost 0 bases, and 19 bases lay between the germline ends. Germline V lookup: CDR1 MNHEY, CDR2 SVGEGT. This CDR3 is 17 amino acids long. CDR3 region: CASSLEIPGLYSYEQYF. CDR3 DNA sequence: TGTGCCAGCAGTTTGGAGATCCCGGGACTCTACTCCTACGAGCAGTACTTC.

This chain connects TRBV20-1 to TRBJ2-1; D is unresolved. The CDR3 spans 9 residues. Germline assignment: CDR1 DFQATT and CDR2 SNEGSKA (reference sequence). V lost 5 bases and J lost 12, with 8 bases in between. The DNA for the CDR3 is TGCAGTGCTTCTAAAGGGCAGTTCTTC. Translated, it gives CSASKGQFF.

The V and J genes are TRBV21-1 and TRBJ1-6. TRBV21-1 is an annotated pseudogene. There are 12 residues in the CDR3. The CDR3 spells CASRPVGSPLHF. CDR3 sequence (DNA): TGTGCCAGCAGACCAGTGGGTTCACCCCTCCACTTT.

The chain recombines TRBV6-2 or TRBV6-3 with TRBJ2-7; 9 bases fit TRBD2. This CDR3 has 16 residues. In germline, CDR1 is MNHEY, CDR2 SVGEGT. The ends lost 5 bases at V and 2 bases at J; junction bases unmatched: 10. The CDR3 spells CASSQTPSGETYEQYF. Here the CDR3 DNA reads TGTGCCAGCAGTCAGACCCCTAGCGGGGAAACCTACGAGCAGTACTTC.

The chain recombines TRBV5-1 with TRBJ2-3; D unresolved. Trimming shortened V by 3 bases and J by 0 bases, and 17 bases separated the two germline ends. The CDR3 is 17 residues long. The germline gives CDR1 SGHRS, CDR2 YFSETQ. CDR3 DNA sequence: TGCGCCAGCAGCTGGTTCGGCCCCCTAGAGAGCACAGATACGCAGTATTTT. Residues: CASSWFGPLESTDTQYF.

The chain has TRBV27 and TRBJ1-1; 10 bases fit TRBD1. CDR3 length: 16 amino acids. In germline, CDR1 is MNHEY, CDR2 SMNVEV (reference sequence). With V trimmed by 6 bases and J by 0 bases, 7 bases remained unmatched. The CDR3 sequence: CASRTTGGLMNTEAFF. CDR3 bases: TGTGCCAGCAGAACGACAGGGGGCTTGATGAACACTGAAGCTTTCTTT.

V gene TRBV25-1 combines with J gene TRBJ2-5, with D unresolved. Germline-derived CDR1 and CDR2 are MGHDK and SYGVNS. CDR3 length: 14 residues. V lost 2 bases, J lost 2 bases, and 9 bases lay in between. The CDR3 protein is CASSEGPGQETQYF. CDR3 nucleotides: TGTGCCAGCAGTGAAGGGCCAGGTCAAGAGACCCAGTACTTC.

This chain uses TRBV5-8 with TRBJ2-2; D uncertain. CDR1 and CDR2 from the germline V gene are SGHTS and YDEGEE. CDR3 size: 13 residues. With 1 base removed from V and 7 bases from J, the gap between germline ends came to 8 bases. CDR3 region: CASSLIGSGELFF. CDR3 coding DNA: TGTGCCAGCAGCTTGATTGGTAGCGGGGAGCTGTTTTTT. The full variable domain, its missing parts supplied by reference TRBV5-8 and TRBJ2-2, is EAGVTQSPTHLIKTRGQQATLRCSPISGHTSVYWYQQALGLGLQFLLWYDEGEERNRGNFPPRFSGRQFPNYSSELNVNALELEDSALYLCASSLIGSGELFFGEGSRLTVL.

The J gene is TRBJ2-6, the V gene TRBV10-3, with D possibly being TRBD1 (6 bases). Germline V lookup: CDR1 ENHRY, CDR2 SYGVKD. V was cut by 10 bases and J by 0 bases, with 19 bases left in between. This CDR3 has 17 residues. CDR3 coding DNA: TGTGCCACGCACCGGGACACCGTTTACTCTGGGGCCAACGTCCTGACTTTC. Its translation is CATHRDTVYSGANVLTF.

The V and J genes are TRBV7-3 and TRBJ1-1; possible D gene TRBD1, 5 bases. This CDR3 is built from 13 residues. Trimming took 5 bases from V and 0 from J, leaving 7 bases between them. Germline V gives CDR1 SGHTA, CDR2 FQGTGA. The chain's CDR3 is CASSQTVNTEAFF. As DNA, the CDR3 is TGTGCCAGCAGCCAGACAGTGAACACTGAAGCTTTCTTT.

The V and J genes are TRBV5-1 and TRBJ2-3; TRBD1 or TRBD2 may be the D gene (5 bases each). This CDR3 region has 15 residues. The germline V gene has CDR1 SGHRS and CDR2 YFSETQ. V was cut by 5 bases and J by 4 bases, with 17 bases left in between. CDR3 protein: CASRKRDGPPDTQYF. Written as DNA, the CDR3 is TGCGCCAGCAGGAAAAGGGACGGGCCCCCAGATACGCAGTATTTT.

This rearrangement joins TRBV18 to TRBJ2-1; D gene uncertain. The CDR3 runs to 16 residues. Germline CDR1 reads KGHSH; CDR2 reads LQKENI. Trimming stripped 0 bases from V and 4 bases from J, with 13 bases between. CDR3 protein: CASSPPATRQYNEQFF. The CDR3 bases are TGTGCCAGCTCACCACCGGCTACCCGCCAATACAATGAGCAGTTCTTC.

V is TRBV28 and J is TRBJ2-2; D not resolved. Germline V gene data show CDR1 as MDHEN and CDR2 as SYDVKM. V was trimmed by 2 bases and J by 7 bases, leaving 8 bases between them. The CDR3 covers 13 residues. The chain's CDR3 is CASSLQAVGELFF. The CDR3 DNA reads as TGTGCCAGCAGTTTACAAGCCGTCGGGGAGCTGTTTTTT.

This chain connects TRBV7-9 to TRBJ2-3, with D tentatively TRBD2 (6 bases). The V and J ends lost 6 bases and 4 bases respectively, with 17 bases between them. The V gene's germline CDR1 is SEHNR and CDR2 FQNEAQ (reference sequence). The CDR3 sequence is 15 residues long. Here the CDR3 DNA reads TGTGCCAGCAGTTCGACTAGTTTTCGGCCAGATACGCAGTATTTT. This encodes CASSSTSFRPDTQYF.

The rearrangement uses TRBV27 and TRBJ2-1, with D possibly matching TRBD1 (5 bases). CDR1 is MNHEY, CDR2 SMNVEV, per germline (reference sequence). CDR3 length: 15 amino acids. Trimming took off 2 bases at V and 4 bases at J, with 12 bases between the two ends. The CDR3 sequence is CASSLGSGLYNEQFF. CDR3 nucleotides: TGTGCCAGCAGTTTAGGTTCAGGGTTGTACAATGAGCAGTTCTTC.